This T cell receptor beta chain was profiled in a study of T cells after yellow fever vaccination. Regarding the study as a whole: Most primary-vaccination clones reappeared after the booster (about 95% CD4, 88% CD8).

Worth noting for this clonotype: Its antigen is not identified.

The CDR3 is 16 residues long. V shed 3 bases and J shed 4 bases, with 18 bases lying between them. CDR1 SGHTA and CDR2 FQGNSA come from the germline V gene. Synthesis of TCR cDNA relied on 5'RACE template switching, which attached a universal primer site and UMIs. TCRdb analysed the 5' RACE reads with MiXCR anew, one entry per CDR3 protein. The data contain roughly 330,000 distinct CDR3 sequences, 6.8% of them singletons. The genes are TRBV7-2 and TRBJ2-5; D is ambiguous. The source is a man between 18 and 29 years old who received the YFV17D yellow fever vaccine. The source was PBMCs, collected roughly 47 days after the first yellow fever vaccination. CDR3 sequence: CASSLNRPFKGETQYF. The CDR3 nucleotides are TGTGCCAGCAGCTTGAACAGACCCTTTAAAGGAGAGACCCAGTACTTC.